Following are 3 T cell receptor beta chains from one sample sequenced in a study of vaccination effects on CD4 cells after COVID-19. The table came from immunoSEQ multiplex PCR; TCRdb's copy has only in-frame clones and leaves some out. The top ten hold 7% to 9.5% of the sample, which has 20,000 to 25,000 clones, roughly 80% seen once. These receptors' targets are unknown. Expansion of antigen-specific CD4+ T cells with viral peptide pools was carried out by the ViraFEST assay before sequencing. Subsequent to 10 days of culture, CD4+ T cells were isolated. Of the BNT162b2 and mRNA-1273 vaccines, participants received two doses of one or the other. The sample in question was CD4+ T cells from PBMCs cultured with SARS-CoV-2 spike peptides, obtained after COVID-19 vaccination. The source of these receptors is a human donor who received a COVID-19 vaccine.

The rearrangement links TRBV3-1 (or the pseudogene TRBV3-2) to TRBJ1-1; no firm D call. CDR1 and CDR2 from the germline V gene are LGHDT and YNNKEL (reference sequence). The CDR3 runs 15 residues. The ends were cut back, 6 bases at V and 1 base at J, with 15 bases in the middle. The CDR3 DNA reads TGTGCCAGCAGTCGAATTCCGGGCCCGAACACTGAAGCTTTCTTT. Protein sequence: CASSRIPGPNTEAFF.

This clone was observed a handful of times. This chain uses TRBV5-6 with TRBJ1-4; a possible D gene is TRBD1 (6 bases). V lost 4 bases to trimming and J lost 7 bases, with 17 bases between them. The length of the CDR3 is 15 residues. Germline loops: CDR1 SGHDT, CDR2 YYEEEE. The CDR3 spells CASSPLTGRAEKLFF. The CDR3 DNA reads as TGTGCCAGCAGCCCGCTCACAGGGAGGGCTGAAAAACTGTTTTTT.

Of note for this clone: An end of the junction differs from the germline gene, which may be a read error. The CDR3: CASRLEETQYF. DNA for the CDR3: TGTGCCAGCAGGTTAGAGGAGACCCAGTACTTC. The chain combines TRBV7-9 with TRBJ2-5; D is unclear. The CDR3 is 11 amino acids. In germline, CDR1 is SEHNR, CDR2 FQNEAQ (reference sequence).